This T cell receptor beta chain was sequenced in a study of CD8 T cells in ankylosing spondylitis. Study results and limitations: Relatively rare in peripheral blood, disease-linked clones were also CD8+. Several of the motif variants were reported before in synovial fluid and blood from reactive arthritis. Blood of patients with ankylosing spondylitis appeared to be characterized by a TCR beta motif of fewer than 10 highly homologous variants.

Libraries for TCR beta were made by quantitative 5'-RACE with molecular barcodes. TCRdb re-called the 5' RACE reads through MiXCR, storing one row per CDR3 protein. The sample includes 330,000 or so distinct CDR3 sequences, 7% to 9% of them seen just once. This CDR3 region has 13 residues. V lost 2 bases, J lost 6 bases, and 10 bases lay in between. Turning to this clonotype: Antigen specificity is unknown.

This chain joins TRBV12-3 or TRBV12-4 and TRBJ1-1; no definite D call. The material sequenced was blood, either unsorted or a sorted T cell fraction (not recorded which). The TCR originated in a male donor with ankylosing spondylitis. The CDR3 DNA follows: TGTGCCAGCAGTTTATACGGAAAAGCTGAAGCTTTCTTT. Translation gives CASSLYGKAEAFF.